The rows below give T cell receptor beta chains drawn from one sample of a study of T cell responses to AZD1222 COVID-19 vaccine. The protocol was immunoSEQ multiplex PCR, while the TCRdb copy is restricted to in-frame clones and leaves out a portion. This sample has tens of thousands of clones, with roughly 80% found just once. Sequenced material: peripheral blood, taken 28 days after the second dose of the MenACWY control vaccine. These receptors were collected from an adult who received the MenACWY meningococcal vaccine as a control. The CDR3 runs from the conserved cysteine through the conserved F or W. The order of the fields is CDR3 length, V gene, clone size, D gene, J gene, CDR3 DNA, CDR3 protein. D genes are given only for firm matches. Expanded clones get a size class; other rows say once, few or many, or leave the size out.

11	TRBV20-1	once	.	TRBJ2-7	TGCAGTGCTAGGGAAGTTTACGAGCAGTACTTC	CSAREVYEQYF
16	TRBV29-1	.	.	TRBJ1-3	TGCAGCGTTGTGACGGACCGCGGCTTCTCTGGAAACACCATATATTTT	CSVVTDRGFSGNTIYF
14	TRBV7-8	.	.	TRBJ1-1	TGTGCCAGCAGCTTGAAGGAAGGGGGCACTGAAGCTTTCTTT	CASSLKEGGTEAFF
12	TRBV5-4	.	.	TRBJ1-5	TGTGCCAGCAGCTTGGATTGGGGTTCCCAGCATTTT	CASSLDWGSQHF
14	TRBV7-2	few	TRBD2	TRBJ2-1	TGTGCCAGCAGCTCGACTAGCGGGAGACCACCCCAGTTCTTC	CASSSTSGRPPQFF
15	TRBV11-2	.	.	TRBJ1-4	TGTGCCAGCAGCCTCCTCGGGGCAGCGGCTGAAAAACTGTTTTTT	CASSLLGAAAEKLFF
14	TRBV2	.	.	TRBJ1-2	TGTGCCAGCAGTCGGGCGGTAGCTAACTATGGCTACACCTTC	CASSRAVANYGYTF
14	TRBV5-1	.	.	TRBJ2-7	TGCGCCAGCAGCTTCGGGACCCGCTCCTACGAGCAGTACTTC	CASSFGTRSYEQYF
14	TRBV6-6	.	TRBD1	TRBJ1-4	TGTGCCAGTAGGGGAACAGGGGGCGGGGAAAAACTGTTTTTT	CASRGTGGGEKLFF
13	TRBV7-2	.	.	TRBJ2-5	TGTGCCAGCAGCTTATCCTTCAGTCTGGACCAGTACTTC	CASSLSFSLDQYF
15	TRBV19	few	TRBD2	TRBJ2-5	TGTGCCAGTAGTACAAAGCGGGGGGCGGGAGAGACCCAGTACTTC	CASSTKRGAGETQYF
15	TRBV5-1	.	TRBD1	TRBJ2-5	TGCGCCAGCACTTTCCGCCAGGGGGCCGGAGAGACCCAGTACTTC	CASTFRQGAGETQYF
20	TRBV10-3	.	TRBD1	TRBJ1-2	TGTGCCATCAGTGAGTCCCTTCTCACAGGGGGGCGCGACAGCTATTATGGCTACACCTTC	CAISESLLTGGRDSYYGYTF
16	TRBV4-1	.	.	TRBJ2-2	TGCGCCAGCAGCCGGGGTCGTACAGGGCGATTCGAGGAGCTGTTTTTT	CASSRGRTGRFEELFF
13	TRBV29-1	.	.	TRBJ2-3	TGCAGCGTTGAATATAGCGGCGGGGATACGCAGTATTTT	CSVEYSGGDTQYF
13	TRBV6-5	.	.	TRBJ1-1	TGTGCCAGCTGGGCGACGTGGAACACTGAAGCTTTCTTT	CASWATWNTEAFF
14	TRBV2	.	TRBD1	TRBJ2-7	TGTGCCAGCACCCTCACAGGGGGCGCGTACGAGCAGTACTTC	CASTLTGGAYEQYF
14	TRBV28	once	TRBD1	TRBJ2-2	TGTGCCAGCGGGGAACAGGGGGCGACCGGGGAGCTGTTTTTT	CASGEQGATGELFF
15	TRBV19	.	.	TRBJ1-2	TGTGCCAGCAGTACTCCGGGACGTAACCTGCGAGGCTACACCTTC	CASSTPGRNLRGYTF
17	TRBV28	.	TRBD1	TRBJ1-1	TGTGCCAGCAGGGCCCCCAGGACAGGGGTCGGGAACACTGAAGCTTTCTTT	CASRAPRTGVGNTEAFF
13	TRBV7-8	.	.	TRBJ1-3	TGTGCCAGCAGCCGATCAGGGATGGACACCATATATTTT	CASSRSGMDTIYF
14	TRBV5-4	.	.	TRBJ2-3	TGTGCCAGCAGCTTGCAGGGGAGGACAGATACGCAGTATTTT	CASSLQGRTDTQYF
15	TRBV28	once	.	TRBJ2-1	TGTGCCAGCAGTTTAATGCCGATGGCAACGGATGAGCAGTTCTTC	CASSLMPMATDEQFF
16	TRBV5-1	.	.	TRBJ2-1	TGCGCCAGCAGCTTGGCCGGGACATCAGCTATCAATGAGCAGTTCTTC	CASSLAGTSAINEQFF
15	TRBV9	few	TRBD2	TRBJ2-3	TGTGCCAGCAGCGTAAGTCTAGCGGGAGTAGATACGCAGTATTTT	CASSVSLAGVDTQYF
14	TRBV19	.	.	TRBJ2-2	TGTGCCACCAGTATAGGACAGAACACCGGGGAGCTGTTTTTT	CATSIGQNTGELFF
12	TRBV7-9	.	.	TRBJ1-5	TGTGCCAGCAGCCGAACGGGGGGGCCCCAGCATTTT	CASSRTGGPQHF
15	TRBV4-2	.	.	TRBJ1-6	TGTGCCAGCAGCCAACTGGGACGGAATAATTCACCCCTCCACTTT	CASSQLGRNNSPLHF
14	TRBV28	.	.	TRBJ2-2	TGTGCCAGCAGTTTGCGAGTGGCTCCCGGGGAGCTGTTTTTT	CASSLRVAPGELFF
11	TRBV30	few	.	TRBJ2-5	TGTGCCTGGAGTGAAAGGGAGACCCAGTACTTC	CAWSERETQYF
13	TRBV14	.	.	TRBJ1-1	TGTGCCAGCAGCCAAGTCCCCAACACTGAAGCTTTCTTT	CASSQVPNTEAFF
13	TRBV28	.	.	TRBJ1-2	TGTGCCAGCAGTTTTCAGGGGATTGATGGCTACACCTTC	CASSFQGIDGYTF
15	TRBV5-1	.	.	TRBJ2-2	TGCGCCAGCAGCTTGAGGCAGGGATACACCGGGGAGCTGTTTTTT	CASSLRQGYTGELFF
13	TRBV2	.	.	TRBJ2-7	TGTGCCAGCAGTTACAGGGCAACCTACGAGCAGTACTTC	CASSYRATYEQYF
15	TRBV5-1	.	.	TRBJ1-1	TGCGCCAGCAGCTTAGGGGGGCTGAGGAGCACTGAAGCTTTCTTT	CASSLGGLRSTEAFF
15	TRBV19	.	.	TRBJ1-4	TGTGCCAGTAATAGGGGGGGCTCTCCAAGGGAAAAACTGTTTTTT	CASNRGGSPREKLFF
15	TRBV28	few	.	TRBJ1-5	TGTGCCAGCAGCCACGACAGTTACCTCAATCAGCCCCAGCATTTT	CASSHDSYLNQPQHF
14	TRBV18	once	.	TRBJ1-2	TGTGCCAGCTCACCACCGGGCCAGGGCCATGGCTACACCTTC	CASSPPGQGHGYTF
16	TRBV28	.	TRBD1	TRBJ1-5	TGTGCCAGCAGTTACCGGTACAGGGGGCGCAATCAGCCCCAGCATTTT	CASSYRYRGRNQPQHF
13	TRBV2	once	.	TRBJ2-7	TGTGCCAGCAGCCTTGACGGGTCTGGGGAGCAGTACTTC	CASSLDGSGEQYF
14	TRBV7-9	.	.	TRBJ1-2	TGTGCCAGCAGCTTAGGTGGGACGGCGTTGAGCTACACCTTC	CASSLGGTALSYTF
15	TRBV19	.	TRBD1	TRBJ1-4	TGTGCCAGTAGTGCTACCGGGACAGAGAATGAAAAACTGTTTTTT	CASSATGTENEKLFF
14	TRBV4-3	.	.	TRBJ2-2	TGCGCCAGCAGCCAAGATTATTGGACCGGGGAGCTGTTTTTT	CASSQDYWTGELFF
13	TRBV6-6	.	.	TRBJ1-1	TGTGCCAGCGGGGCAGACCCGAACACTGAAGCTTTCTTT	CASGADPNTEAFF
15	TRBV25-1	.	TRBD1	TRBJ1-1	TGTGCCAGCAGTCTAGGGACAGGGATGGACACTGAAGCTTTCTTT	CASSLGTGMDTEAFF
14	TRBV28	.	.	TRBJ1-2	TGTGCCAGCAGCCCCGGGGGGGCCGGCGATGGCTACACCTTC	CASSPGGAGDGYTF
14	TRBV11-2	.	.	TRBJ1-2	TGTGCCAGCAGCTCCTCCAGAACCCCTTATGGCTACACCTTC	CASSSSRTPYGYTF
14	TRBV19	few	.	TRBJ2-7	TGTGCCAGTAGTGATACAGGGAGCTCCTACGAGCAGTACTTC	CASSDTGSSYEQYF
15	TRBV5-6	few	TRBD1	TRBJ1-3	TGTGCCAGCAGCTCTCAGGGGGGGGCTGGAAACACCATATATTTT	CASSSQGGAGNTIYF
15	TRBV28	.	.	TRBJ2-7	TGTGCCAGCAGTTTAACAACAGCGATTAACTACGAGCAGTACTTC	CASSLTTAINYEQYF
15	TRBV6-5	.	.	TRBJ1-4	TGTGCCAGCAGAAGCAGGGGTGCTACTAATGAAAAACTGTTTTTT	CASRSRGATNEKLFF
15	TRBV5-4	.	.	TRBJ1-2	TGTGCCAGCAGCTTCTCGGCAGATGCTAACTATGGCTACACCTTC	CASSFSADANYGYTF
13	TRBV2	.	TRBD2	TRBJ2-7	TGTGCCAGCAGTGCTCCTAGCGGAAGCGAGCAGTACTTC	CASSAPSGSEQYF
15	TRBV4-3	.	TRBD1	TRBJ2-1	TGCGCCAGCAGCCAACGGTACAGGGGAATCGATGAGCAGTTCTTC	CASSQRYRGIDEQFF